This T cell receptor beta chain came from a study of T cells in Graves' hyperthyroidism and ophthalmopathy. A word on this clonotype: Its antigen remains unknown. One end of the junction is discordant with germline, which a read error may explain.

Amplification of TCR beta CDR3 regions used RNA as the template. First-round RT-PCR with HTBI primers amplified the TCR CDR3 region. In TCRdb, the multiplex PCR reads were re-called with MiXCR into one record per CDR3 protein. In the table there are roughly 530,000 distinct CDR3 sequences, roughly 17% of which are singletons. In the ophthalmopathy cohort, Clinical Activity Score was at least 3, NOSPECS grade at least 4, and duration under 3 months. Those patients with uncontrolled infection, other autoimmune disease, pregnancy or lactation were excluded. Study-wide findings and caveats: The model predicted ophthalmopathy a median around six months before onset. Most expanded thyroid clonotypes above 0.001 recurred in blood.

What was sequenced was blood. This sequence originates from a woman in her late teens or twenties with Graves' ophthalmopathy.

Here the CDR3 reads CASSPVGGNAEAFF. The CDR3 DNA is TGTGCCAGCTCACCAGTCGGTGGGAACGCTGAAGCTTTCTTT. The rearrangement links TRBV18 to TRBJ1-1, with no clear D. The CDR3 has 14 residues. The germline CDR1 and CDR2 sequences are KGHSH and LQKENI.